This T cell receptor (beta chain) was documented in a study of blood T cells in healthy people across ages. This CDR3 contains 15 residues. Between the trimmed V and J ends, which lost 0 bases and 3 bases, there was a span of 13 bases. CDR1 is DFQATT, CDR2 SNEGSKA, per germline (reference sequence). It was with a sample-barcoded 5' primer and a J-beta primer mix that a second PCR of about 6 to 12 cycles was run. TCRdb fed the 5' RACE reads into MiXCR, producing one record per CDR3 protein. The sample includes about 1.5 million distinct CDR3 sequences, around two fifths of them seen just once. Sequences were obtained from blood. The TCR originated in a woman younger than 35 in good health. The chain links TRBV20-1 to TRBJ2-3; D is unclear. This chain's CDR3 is CSARDRYGPTDTQYF. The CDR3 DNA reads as TGCAGTGCTAGAGATCGGTACGGGCCAACAGATACGCAGTATTTT.